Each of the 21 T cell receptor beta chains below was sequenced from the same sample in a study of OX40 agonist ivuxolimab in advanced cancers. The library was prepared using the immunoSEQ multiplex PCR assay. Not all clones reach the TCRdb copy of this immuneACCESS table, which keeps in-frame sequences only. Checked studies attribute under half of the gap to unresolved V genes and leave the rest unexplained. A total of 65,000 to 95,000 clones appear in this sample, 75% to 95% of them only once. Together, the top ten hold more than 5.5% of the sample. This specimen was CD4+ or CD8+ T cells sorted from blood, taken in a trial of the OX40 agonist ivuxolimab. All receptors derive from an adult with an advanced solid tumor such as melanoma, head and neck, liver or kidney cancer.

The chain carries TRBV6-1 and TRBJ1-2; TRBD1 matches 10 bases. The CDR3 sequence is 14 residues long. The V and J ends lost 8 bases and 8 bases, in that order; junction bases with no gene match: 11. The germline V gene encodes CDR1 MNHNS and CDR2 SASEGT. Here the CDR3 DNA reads TGTGCCAGCTTTATGTTGGACAGGGGGGCGGGCTACACCTTC. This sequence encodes CASFMLDRGAGYTF.

This CDR3 is CASSDGLAGGPSGANVLTF. The CDR3 nucleotides are TGTGCCAGCAGTGACGGACTAGCGGGAGGGCCTTCTGGGGCCAACGTCCTGACTTTC. V usage is TRBV6-4 and J usage is TRBJ2-6; 15 bases fit TRBD2. There are 19 residues in the CDR3. Looked up from germline, CDR1 is MRHNA and CDR2 is SNTAGT. Trimming at V came to 2 bases and at J to 1 base, leaving 3 bases not matched to a gene.

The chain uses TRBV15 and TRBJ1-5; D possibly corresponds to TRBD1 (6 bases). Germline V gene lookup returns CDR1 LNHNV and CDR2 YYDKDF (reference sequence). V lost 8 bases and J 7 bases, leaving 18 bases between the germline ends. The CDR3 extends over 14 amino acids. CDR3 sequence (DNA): TGTGCCACCGAGTGGGGGGCGAGCGGGCAGCCCCAGCATTTT. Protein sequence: CATEWGASGQPQHF.

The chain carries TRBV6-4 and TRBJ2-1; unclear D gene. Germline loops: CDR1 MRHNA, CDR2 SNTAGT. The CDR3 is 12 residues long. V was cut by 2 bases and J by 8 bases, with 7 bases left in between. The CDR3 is CASSDVEYEQFF. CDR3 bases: TGTGCCAGCAGTGACGTAGAGTATGAGCAGTTCTTC.

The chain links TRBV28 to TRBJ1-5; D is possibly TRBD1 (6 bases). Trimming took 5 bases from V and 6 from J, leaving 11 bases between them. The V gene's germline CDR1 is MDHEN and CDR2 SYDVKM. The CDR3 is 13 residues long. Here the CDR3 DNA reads TGTGCCAGCAGTCCTCCGGACAGTCAGCCCCAGCATTTT. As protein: CASSPPDSQPQHF.

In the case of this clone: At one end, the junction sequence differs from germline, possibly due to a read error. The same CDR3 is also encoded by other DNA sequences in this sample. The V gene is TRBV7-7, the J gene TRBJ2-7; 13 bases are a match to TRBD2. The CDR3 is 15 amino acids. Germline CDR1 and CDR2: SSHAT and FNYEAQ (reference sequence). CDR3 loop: CASSLGLAGAHEQYF. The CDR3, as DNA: TGTGCTAGCAGCTTAGGACTAGCGGGAGCCCACGAGCAGTACTTC.

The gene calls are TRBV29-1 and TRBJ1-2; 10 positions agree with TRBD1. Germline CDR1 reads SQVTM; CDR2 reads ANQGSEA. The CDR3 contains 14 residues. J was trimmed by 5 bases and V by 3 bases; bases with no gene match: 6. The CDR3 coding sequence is TGCAGCGTTGATTCGGGGACAGGGGAATATGGCTACACCTTC. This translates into CSVDSGTGEYGYTF.

CDR3 amino acids: CASSVGDNYGYTF. In DNA, the CDR3 is TGTGCCAGCAGCGTTGGGGATAACTATGGCTACACCTTC. V is TRBV9 and J is TRBJ1-2; the D is unclear. Trimming shortened V by 2 bases and J by 1 base, and 6 bases separated the two germline ends. Germline loops: CDR1 SGDLS, CDR2 YYNGEE. This CDR3 spans 13 amino acids.

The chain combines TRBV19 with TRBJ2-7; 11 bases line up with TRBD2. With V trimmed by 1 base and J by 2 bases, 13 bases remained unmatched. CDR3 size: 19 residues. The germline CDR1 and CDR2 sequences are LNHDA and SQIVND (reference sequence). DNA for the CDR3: TGTGCCAGTAGTATAGTAGGACTAGCGGGCTCACCTCTTCCCTACGAGCAGTACTTC. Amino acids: CASSIVGLAGSPLPYEQYF. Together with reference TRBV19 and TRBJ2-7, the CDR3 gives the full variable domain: DGGITQSPKYLFRKEGQNVTLSCEQNLNHDAMYWYRQDPGQGLRLIYYSQIVNDFQKGDIAEGYSVSREKKESFPLTVTSAQKNPTAFYLCASSIVGLAGSPLPYEQYFGPGTRLTVT.

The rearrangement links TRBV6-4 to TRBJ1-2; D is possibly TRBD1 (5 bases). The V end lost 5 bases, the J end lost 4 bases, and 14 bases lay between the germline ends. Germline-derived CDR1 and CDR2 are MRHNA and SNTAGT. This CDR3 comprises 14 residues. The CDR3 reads CASSPRDAPYGYTF. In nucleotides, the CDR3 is TGTGCCAGCAGTCCCCGGGACGCACCCTATGGCTACACCTTC.

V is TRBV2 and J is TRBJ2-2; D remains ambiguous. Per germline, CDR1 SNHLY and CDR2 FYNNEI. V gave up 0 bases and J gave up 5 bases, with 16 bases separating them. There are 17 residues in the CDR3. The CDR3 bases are TGTGCCAGCAGTGAAGCCCCCTCGAGACTGGGAACCGGGGAGCTGTTTTTT. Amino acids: CASSEAPSRLGTGELFF.

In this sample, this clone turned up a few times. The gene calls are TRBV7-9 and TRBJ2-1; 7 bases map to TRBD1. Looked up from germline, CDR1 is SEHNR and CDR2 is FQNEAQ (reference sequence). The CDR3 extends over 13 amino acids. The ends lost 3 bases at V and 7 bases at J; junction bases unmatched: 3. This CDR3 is CASSLIQGNEQFF. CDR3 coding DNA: TGTGCCAGCAGCTTGATACAGGGGAATGAGCAGTTCTTC.

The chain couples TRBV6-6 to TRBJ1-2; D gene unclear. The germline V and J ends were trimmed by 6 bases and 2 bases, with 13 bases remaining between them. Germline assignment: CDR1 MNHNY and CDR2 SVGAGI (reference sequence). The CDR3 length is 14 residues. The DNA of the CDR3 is TGTGCCAGCAGACCCGATGGACGGAACTATGGCTACACCTTC. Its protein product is CASRPDGRNYGYTF.

The CDR3 is CASSSSPGLGTYINEQFF. As DNA, the CDR3 is TGTGCCAGCAGTTCATCCCCGGGACTAGGAACCTACATCAATGAGCAGTTCTTC. This sequence joins TRBV28 and TRBJ2-1; 8 bases are a match to TRBD2. The CDR3 extends over 18 amino acids. Germline-derived CDR1 and CDR2 are MDHEN and SYDVKM. The V segment lost 4 bases and the J segment 6 bases; nucleotides outside the gene matches: 17.

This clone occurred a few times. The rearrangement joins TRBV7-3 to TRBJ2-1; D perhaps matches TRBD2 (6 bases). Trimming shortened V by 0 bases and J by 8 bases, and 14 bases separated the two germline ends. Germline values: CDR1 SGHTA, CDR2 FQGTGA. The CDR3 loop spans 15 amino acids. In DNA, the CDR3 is TGTGCCAGCAGCTTAACGGGTTCCCGGGAGCATGAGCAGTTCTTC. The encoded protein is CASSLTGSREHEQFF.

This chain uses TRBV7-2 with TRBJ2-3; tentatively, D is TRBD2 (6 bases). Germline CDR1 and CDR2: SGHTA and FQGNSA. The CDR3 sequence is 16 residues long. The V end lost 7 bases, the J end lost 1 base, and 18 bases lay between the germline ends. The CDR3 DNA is TGTGCCAGCACCCCAATCGCGGCTAGCGGCACAGATACGCAGTATTTT. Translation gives CASTPIAASGTDTQYF.

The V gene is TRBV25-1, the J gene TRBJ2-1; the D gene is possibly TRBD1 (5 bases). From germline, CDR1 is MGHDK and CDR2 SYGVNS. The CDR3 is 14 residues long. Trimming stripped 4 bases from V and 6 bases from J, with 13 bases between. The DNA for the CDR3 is TGTGCCAGCAGTGGGACATCACTAAGCAATGAGCAGTTCTTC. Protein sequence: CASSGTSLSNEQFF.

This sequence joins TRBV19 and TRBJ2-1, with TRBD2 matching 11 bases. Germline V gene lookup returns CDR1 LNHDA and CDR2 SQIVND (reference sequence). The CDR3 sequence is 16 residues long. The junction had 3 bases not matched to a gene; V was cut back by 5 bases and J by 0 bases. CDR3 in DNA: TGTGCCAGTAGTTTAGCGGGAGGGAGCTCCTACAATGAGCAGTTCTTC. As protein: CASSLAGGSSYNEQFF.

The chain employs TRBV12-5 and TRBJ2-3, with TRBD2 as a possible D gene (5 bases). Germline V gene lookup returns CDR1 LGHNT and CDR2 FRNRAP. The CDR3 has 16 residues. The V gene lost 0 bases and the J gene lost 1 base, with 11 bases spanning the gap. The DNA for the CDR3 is TGTGCTAGTGGTTTGGTAGGTGGGAGTGGCACAGATACGCAGTATTTT. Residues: CASGLVGGSGTDTQYF.

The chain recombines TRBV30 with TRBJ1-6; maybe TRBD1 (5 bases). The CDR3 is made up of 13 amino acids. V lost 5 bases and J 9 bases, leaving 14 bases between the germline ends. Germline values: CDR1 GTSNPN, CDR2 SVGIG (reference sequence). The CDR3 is CAWSETGGSPLHF. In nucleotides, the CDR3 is TGTGCCTGGTCTGAGACCGGGGGTTCACCCCTCCACTTT.

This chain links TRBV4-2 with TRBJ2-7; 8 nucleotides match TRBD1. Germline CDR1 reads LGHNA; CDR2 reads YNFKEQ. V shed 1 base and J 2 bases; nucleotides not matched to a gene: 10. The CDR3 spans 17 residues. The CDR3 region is CASSQVLPGQGPYEQYF. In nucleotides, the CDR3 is TGTGCCAGCAGCCAAGTTTTGCCAGGACAGGGCCCCTACGAGCAGTACTTC.